These 31 T cell receptor beta chains share one sample of origin, sequenced in a study of T cell responses to AZD1222 COVID-19 vaccine. Some clones are missing from TCRdb's copy, which holds only in-frame ones; the method was immunoSEQ multiplex PCR. The sample has some 100,000 clones, approximately 90% seen once; the top ten hold under 1.5%. The specimen comprised peripheral blood, sampled on day 0 of AZD1222 vaccination. The origin of the receptors is an adult in good health.

The V call is TRBV7-3, the J call TRBJ1-5, with D hard to call. The CDR3 length is 11 residues. Germline CDR1 SGHTA, CDR2 FQGTGA. Trimming shortened V by 5 bases and J by 10 bases, and 9 bases separated the two germline ends. In DNA form, the CDR3 reads TGTGCCAGCAGCGGTGGGCGACCCCAGCATTTT. Translating gives CASSGGRPQHF. Looking up the rest from reference TRBV7-3 and TRBJ1-5 gives the full variable domain: GAGVSQTPSNKVTEKGKYVELRCDPISGHTALYWYRQSLGQGPEFLIYFQGTGAADDSGLPNDRFFAVRPEGSVSTLKIQRTERGDSAVYLCASSGGRPQHFGDGTRLSIL.

The V and J genes are TRBV4-1 and TRBJ1-1, with TRBD1 as a possible D gene (5 bases). CDR3 length equals 15 residues. The V and J ends lost 4 bases and 1 base respectively, with 13 bases between them. Germline CDR1 MGHRA, CDR2 YSYEKL. CDR3 in DNA: TGCGCCAGCAGCCCCAAGGACACTTCGAACACTGAAGCTTTCTTT. Amino acid sequence: CASSPKDTSNTEAFF.

This chain connects TRBV3-1 (or the pseudogene TRBV3-2) to TRBJ2-3; TRBD2 matches 7 bases. V was pared by 1 base and J by 4 bases, with 8 bases of the junction left unmatched. Germline-derived CDR1 and CDR2 are LGHDT and YNNKEL (reference sequence). The CDR3 extends over 16 amino acids. This CDR3 reads CASSQVRDYGPDTQYF. The CDR3 DNA reads TGTGCCAGCAGCCAAGTCCGGGACTACGGGCCAGATACGCAGTATTTT.

The J gene is TRBJ2-3, the V gene TRBV4-1, with D tentatively TRBD2 (7 bases). V was clipped by 2 bases and J by 3 bases, with 15 bases between them. This CDR3 contains 16 residues. Germline V CDR1 and CDR2: MGHRA, YSYEKL. Here the CDR3 reads CASSQTGGGATDTQYF. In DNA, the CDR3 is TGCGCCAGCAGCCAAACCGGTGGGGGGGCGACAGATACGCAGTATTTT.

This chain links TRBV5-5 with TRBJ2-2, with a weak D call TRBD2 (6 bases). The CDR3 runs to 17 residues. V was cut by 5 bases and J by 1 base, with 18 bases left in between. The V gene's germline CDR1 is SGHKS and CDR2 YYEKEE (reference sequence). CDR3 residues: CASRQVWRGKNTGELFF. CDR3 sequence (DNA): TGTGCCAGCAGACAAGTCTGGCGCGGGAAGAACACCGGGGAGCTGTTTTTT.

The chain employs TRBV28 and TRBJ2-7, with D possibly being TRBD1 (5 bases). CDR3 length: 14 amino acids. Germline CDR1 and CDR2: MDHEN and SYDVKM. Between the trimmed V and J ends, which lost 4 bases and 0 bases, there was a span of 10 bases. CDR3 loop: CASSSDSFSYEQYF. The CDR3 nucleotides are TGTGCCAGCAGTTCCGACAGTTTCTCCTACGAGCAGTACTTC.

This rearrangement joins TRBV30 to TRBJ1-1; no clear D. V was cut by 8 bases and J by 4 bases, with 8 bases left in between. Germline lookup yields CDR1 GTSNPN and CDR2 SVGIG (reference sequence). The CDR3 runs 10 residues. Here the CDR3 reads CALTPTEAFF. For the CDR3, the DNA is TGTGCCCTTACCCCCACTGAAGCTTTCTTT.

The CDR3 sequence is CASSLSQLVLDTGELFF. DNA of the CDR3: TGCGCCAGCAGCTTATCCCAATTAGTCCTAGACACCGGGGAGCTGTTTTTT. The rearrangement links TRBV5-1 to TRBJ2-2; D uncertain. Between the trimmed V and J ends, which lost 2 bases and 3 bases, there was a span of 17 bases. Germline values: CDR1 SGHRS, CDR2 YFSETQ. The CDR3 is 17 residues long.

The rearrangement uses TRBV7-6 and TRBJ2-2; D call uncertain. Germline loops: CDR1 SGHVS, CDR2 FNYEAQ. V shed 5 bases and J shed 4 bases, with 14 bases lying between them. This CDR3 has 15 amino acids. The CDR3 reads CASSQTTKGTGELFF. In nucleotides, the CDR3 is TGTGCCAGCAGCCAGACGACAAAGGGCACCGGGGAGCTGTTTTTT.

The gene calls are TRBV24-1 and TRBJ2-2, with a tentative D call TRBD2 (6 bases). Germline V gene sequence: CDR1 KGHDR, CDR2 SFDVKD. Trimming stripped 5 bases from V and 5 bases from J, with 14 bases between. CDR3 length: 15 amino acids. Written as DNA, the CDR3 is TGTGCCACCAGTGGTGGGGACTCTAGTACCGGGGAGCTGTTTTTT. Protein: CATSGGDSSTGELFF.

The chain carries TRBV4-1 and TRBJ1-3, with D tentatively TRBD1 (5 bases). The CDR3 loop spans 15 amino acids. With 5 bases removed from V and 0 bases from J, the gap between germline ends came to 11 bases. In germline, CDR1 is MGHRA, CDR2 YSYEKL. The chain's CDR3 is CASSGHSSSGNTIYF. The DNA of the CDR3 is TGCGCCAGCAGCGGACACAGTTCCTCTGGAAACACCATATATTTT.

In regard to this clone: Other DNA sequences in the sample encode the same CDR3. This sequence joins TRBV12-3 or TRBV12-4 and TRBJ1-5, with D perhaps matching TRBD1 (5 bases). The CDR3 covers 13 residues. V dropped 5 bases and J dropped 4 bases, with 9 bases sitting between them. In DNA, the CDR3 is TGTGCCAGCAGTCCCGACAGTAATCAGCCCCAGCATTTT. As protein: CASSPDSNQPQHF.

This clone was seen just once. CDR3 sequence (DNA): TGTGCCAGCAGTTTAGTCTCTAACTATGGCTACACCTTC. It yields the protein CASSLVSNYGYTF. V gene TRBV28 combines with J gene TRBJ1-2; unclear D gene. Between the trimmed V and J ends, which lost 2 bases and 0 bases, there was a span of 4 bases. The CDR3 is made up of 13 amino acids. The germline CDR1 and CDR2 sequences are MDHEN and SYDVKM.

The J gene is TRBJ2-5, the V gene TRBV7-9; weak D call: TRBD1 (6 bases). Germline CDR1 SEHNR, CDR2 FQNEAQ (reference sequence). The CDR3 runs 13 residues. V lost 6 bases and J lost 5, with 13 bases in between. CDR3 sequence reads: CASRPQGLETQYF. For the CDR3, the DNA is TGTGCCAGCAGACCTCAGGGGCTGGAGACCCAGTACTTC.

The rearrangement links TRBV28 to TRBJ1-2, with D tentatively TRBD1 (6 bases). The CDR3 runs 15 residues. V was cut by 6 bases and J by 4 bases, with 18 bases left in between. The germline gives CDR1 MDHEN, CDR2 SYDVKM. CDR3 protein: CASRPGGGRIYGYTF. In nucleotides, the CDR3 is TGTGCCAGCAGACCCGGGGGGGGGCGCATCTATGGCTACACCTTC.

This chain joins TRBV28 and TRBJ1-5, with D hard to call. V lost 7 bases and J lost 6, with 16 bases in between. Per germline, CDR1 MDHEN and CDR2 SYDVKM. The CDR3 is made up of 14 amino acids. This CDR3 is CASMVRTGGQPQHF. Written as DNA, the CDR3 is TGTGCCAGCATGGTCAGGACGGGAGGTCAGCCCCAGCATTTT.

The CDR3 bases are TGTGCCACCAGCAAAAGGACAGGGGGCAAAGGCTACACCTTC. It translates to CATSKRTGGKGYTF. The rearrangement joins TRBV15 to TRBJ1-2; TRBD1 agrees at 11 bases. After removal of 4 bases from V and 8 bases from J, the junction contained 6 bases not matched to a gene. Germline V gene data show CDR1 as LNHNV and CDR2 as YYDKDF (reference sequence). There are 14 residues in the CDR3.

This chain uses TRBV7-9 with TRBJ2-1; tentatively, D is TRBD1 (6 bases). The CDR3 spans 15 residues. Deletions cut 8 bases from V and 4 bases from J, with 18 bases between. CDR1 and CDR2 from the germline V gene are SEHNR and FQNEAQ (reference sequence). This chain's CDR3 is CASSPASGVYNEQFF. The CDR3 DNA follows: TGTGCCAGCTCCCCGGCGTCAGGGGTTTACAATGAGCAGTTCTTC.

The chain uses TRBV15 and TRBJ1-1; no definite D call. V was cut by 0 bases and J by 6 bases, with 8 bases left in between. From germline, CDR1 is LNHNV and CDR2 YYDKDF (reference sequence). The CDR3 is made up of 13 amino acids. CDR3 bases: TGTGCCACCAGCAGAGATCGGTGGGCTGAAGCTTTCTTT. Its protein is CATSRDRWAEAFF.

The gene calls are TRBV30 and TRBJ1-6; no firm D call. Trimming cost V 2 bases and J 8 bases, with 7 bases left between them. Germline loops: CDR1 GTSNPN, CDR2 SVGIG (reference sequence). The CDR3 is made up of 12 amino acids. The CDR3: CAWSPRDSPLHF. The CDR3 nucleotides read TGTGCCTGGAGTCCACGGGATTCACCCCTCCACTTT.

The CDR3 DNA sequence: TGTGCCAGCAGCCAAGAAGGGTGGGGGAGCTCCTACGAGCAGTACTTC. It translates to CASSQEGWGSSYEQYF. This rearrangement joins TRBV3-1 (or the pseudogene TRBV3-2) to TRBJ2-7, with D perhaps assigned TRBD1 or TRBD2 (5 bases each). Deletions cut 0 bases from V and 0 bases from J, with 12 bases between. The CDR3 covers 16 residues. The germline gives CDR1 LGHDT, CDR2 YNNKEL (reference sequence).

The chain combines TRBV29-1 with TRBJ1-1; D gene uncertain. The V end was cut by 5 bases, the J end by 4 bases, with 17 bases between. Germline loops: CDR1 SQVTM, CDR2 ANQGSEA. There are 14 residues in the CDR3. The CDR3 DNA is TGCAGCGTTCGAACTTGGGAGATTGGCACTGAAGCTTTCTTT. It is translated as CSVRTWEIGTEAFF.

The V call is TRBV11-2, the J call TRBJ1-1; D call uncertain. V lost 3 bases and J lost 6, with 14 bases in between. The CDR3 covers 14 residues. Looked up from germline, CDR1 is SGHAT and CDR2 is FQNNGV. The DNA of the CDR3 is TGTGCCAGCAGCTTTAGGCCAGACCACCCTGAAGCTTTCTTT. This sequence encodes CASSFRPDHPEAFF.

V gene TRBV18 combines with J gene TRBJ1-5, with D maybe TRBD1 (6 bases). The CDR3 sequence is 13 residues long. Trimming pared 1 base from V and 6 bases from J, leaving 7 bases between. CDR1 KGHSH and CDR2 LQKENI come from the germline V gene. Here the CDR3 reads CASSPLGGQPQHF. The CDR3 coding sequence is TGTGCCAGCTCACCACTAGGGGGTCAGCCCCAGCATTTT. Filled out from reference TRBV18 and TRBJ1-5, the complete variable domain reads NAGVMQNPRHLVRRRGQEARLRCSPMKGHSHVYWYRQLPEEGLKFMVYLQKENIIDESGMPKERFSAEFPKEGPSILRIQQVVRGDSAAYFCASSPLGGQPQHFGDGTRLSIL.

The chain couples TRBV14 to TRBJ2-7; D tentatively fits TRBD1 or TRBD2 (5 bases each). V was cut by 5 bases and J by 2 bases, with 10 bases left in between. Germline V lookup: CDR1 SGHDN, CDR2 FVKESK. This CDR3 comprises 13 residues. CDR3: CASSVGRTYEQYF. For the CDR3, the DNA is TGTGCCAGCAGCGTGGGACGGACCTACGAGCAGTACTTC.

This CDR3 reads CASSYPAGGQGGNQPQHF. CDR3 sequence (DNA): TGTGCCAGCAGTTACCCCGCGGGGGGACAGGGTGGAAATCAGCCCCAGCATTTT. V gene TRBV28 combines with J gene TRBJ1-5; 9 positions match TRBD1. Germline-derived CDR1 and CDR2 are MDHEN and SYDVKM. Germline trimming cut 4 bases from V and 4 bases from J; bases unmatched to any gene: 14. The CDR3 has 18 residues.

The chain carries TRBV9 and TRBJ1-2; D perhaps matches TRBD1 (5 bases). The germline V gene has CDR1 SGDLS and CDR2 YYNGEE. V gave up 0 bases and J gave up 8 bases, with 14 bases separating them. The CDR3 totals 14 residues. CDR3 DNA: TGTGCCAGCAGCGTAGCTACCGGACAACGAGGCTACACCTTC. Protein product: CASSVATGQRGYTF. Using reference TRBV9 and TRBJ1-2 for the parts outside the CDR3, the full variable domain is DSGVTQTPKHLITATGQRVTLRCSPRSGDLSVYWYQQSLDQGLQFLIQYYNGEERAKGNILERFSAQQFPDLHSELNLSSLELGDSALYFCASSVATGQRGYTFGSGTRLTVV.

This chain links TRBV27 with TRBJ1-2, with D possibly TRBD1 on 5 matching bases. There are 15 residues in the CDR3. Germline CDR1 is MNHEY and CDR2 is SMNVEV (reference sequence). Deletions cut 4 bases from V and 2 bases from J, with 14 bases between. DNA for the CDR3: TGTGCCAGCAGTTGGGTCAGGGCAGGGAACTATGGCTACACCTTC. Translating it yields CASSWVRAGNYGYTF.

V usage is TRBV25-1 and J usage is TRBJ2-2; 8 nucleotides match TRBD2. This CDR3 is built from 14 residues. With V trimmed by 1 base and J by 6 bases, 1 base remained unmatched. The germline V gene encodes CDR1 MGHDK and CDR2 SYGVNS. The CDR3 region has the DNA TGTGCCAGCAGTGAATCGGGGGGGCCCGGGGAGCTGTTTTTT. This gives the protein CASSESGGPGELFF.

This chain joins TRBV13 and TRBJ1-1; D gene uncertain. V was cut by 4 bases and J by 6 bases, with 12 bases left in between. CDR3 length: 13 amino acids. Germline lookup yields CDR1 PRHDT and CDR2 FYEKMQ (reference sequence). CDR3 protein: CASSYPLRPEAFF. The CDR3 coding sequence is TGTGCCAGCAGCTACCCGTTGAGACCTGAAGCTTTCTTT. The full variable domain, rest sourced from reference TRBV13 and TRBJ1-1, is AAGVIQSPRHLIKEKRETATLKCYPIPRHDTVYWYQQGPGQDPQFLISFYEKMQSDKGSIPDRFSAQQFSDYHSELNMSSLELGDSALYFCASSYPLRPEAFFGQGTRLTVV.

The chain recombines TRBV6-1 with TRBJ1-1; D not certain. This CDR3 comprises 15 residues. Between the trimmed V and J ends, which lost 1 base and 2 bases, there was a span of 11 bases. Germline CDR1 and CDR2: MNHNS and SASEGT. The CDR3 nucleotides read TGTGCCAGCAGTGAAGAAAGGTTTTCTAACACTGAAGCTTTCTTT. This gives the protein CASSEERFSNTEAFF.